This TCR beta chain was recovered during a study of T cell responses to AZD1222 COVID-19 vaccine. Worth noting for this clone: The antigen is undetermined.

V was clipped by 6 bases and J by 5 bases, with 14 bases between them. From germline, CDR1 is SGHAT and CDR2 FQNNGV. The CDR3 extends over 13 amino acids. The assay was immunoSEQ multiplex PCR, and TCRdb's table has in-frame clones only and misses some. This table has some 280,000 clones, almost 95% appearing once. Study-wide results and caveats: In a largely white British group with more females than males, clonal diversity was possibly underestimated. Spike-specific TCR breadth and depth rose after two AZD1222 doses.

The V call is TRBV11-2, the J call TRBJ2-7; tentative D call: TRBD1 (6 bases). Sequenced here: peripheral blood, sampled 28 days after the second AZD1222 dose. The clonotype originates from an adult who received the AZD1222 COVID-19 vaccine. The CDR3 DNA is TGTGCCAGCAGGAGGCAGGGGATCGACGAGCAGTACTTC. It encodes CASRRQGIDEQYF.